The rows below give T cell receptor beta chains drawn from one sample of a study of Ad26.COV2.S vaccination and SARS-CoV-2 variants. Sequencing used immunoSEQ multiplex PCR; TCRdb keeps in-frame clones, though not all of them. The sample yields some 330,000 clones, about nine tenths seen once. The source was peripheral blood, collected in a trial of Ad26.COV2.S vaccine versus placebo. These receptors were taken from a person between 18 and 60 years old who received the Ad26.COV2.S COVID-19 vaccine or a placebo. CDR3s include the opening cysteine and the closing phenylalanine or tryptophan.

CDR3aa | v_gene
CASSVQGGFSEAFF | TRBV5-1
CASRSGTSTDTQYF | TRBV2
CASSISGALYNEQFF | TRBV19
CASSMAGIDGYTF | TRBV19
CASRRGATYNEQFF | TRBV9
CASSVGSKGTNQPQHF | TRBV6-1
CAGCPLAGAVGELFF | TRBV30
CASSVGSLNQPQHF | TRBV5-1
CSVAVSYGYTF | TRBV29-1
CASSLWRGDNEQFF | TRBV7-9
CASSAIGGYEQYF | TRBV7-2
CASSDSSGGVPQFF | TRBV6-4
CASSTEFTGYQPQHF | TRBV19
CASSLTMAQRVDGYTF | TRBV7-9
CASSLDGGVTEAFF | TRBV5-1
CASKEQGWYGYTF | TRBV19
CASRLTGDQPQHF | TRBV6-6
CASSLSLTPNTDTQYF | TRBV5-5
CASSIERQTWGTEAFF | TRBV5-6
CATSRGEGTEAFF | TRBV15